Below, 23 T cell receptor beta chains from the same sample are listed, as sequenced in a study of T cell responses to AZD1222 COVID-19 vaccine. Produced via immunoSEQ multiplex PCR; TCRdb's table is partial and in-frame only. Among about 86,000 clones listed, roughly nine tenths were seen once. The material was peripheral blood, obtained on day 0 of AZD1222 vaccination. The receptors stem from an adult in good health.

This rearrangement joins TRBV12-3 or TRBV12-4 to TRBJ1-1; D is undetermined. Trimming pared 5 bases from V and 0 bases from J, leaving 7 bases between. This CDR3 is 13 amino acids long. The CDR3 sequence is CASSTELNTEAFF. The DNA of the CDR3 is TGTGCCAGCAGTACGGAGTTGAACACTGAAGCTTTCTTT.

The V and J genes are TRBV2 and TRBJ1-6; D is unclear. V shed 3 bases and J shed 6 bases, with 6 bases lying between them. The germline V gene encodes CDR1 SNHLY and CDR2 FYNNEI. The CDR3 length is 13 residues. The CDR3 DNA is TGTGCCAGCAGTGAGCCGGGTAATTCACCCCTCCACTTT. Its protein product is CASSEPGNSPLHF.

The chain has TRBV15 and TRBJ1-1, with TRBD1 as a possible D gene (5 bases). The V end was cut by 0 bases, the J end by 7 bases, with 12 bases between. Germline V lookup: CDR1 LNHNV, CDR2 YYDKDF (reference sequence). The CDR3 runs 14 residues. The CDR3 protein is CATSRDTGAFEAFF. The DNA for the CDR3 is TGTGCCACCAGCAGAGATACCGGGGCATTTGAAGCTTTCTTT.

The chain employs TRBV19 and TRBJ2-3; D remains ambiguous. The CDR3 spans 14 residues. Trimming left V 1 base short and J 3 bases short, with 8 bases between. The germline gives CDR1 LNHDA, CDR2 SQIVND (reference sequence). In DNA form, the CDR3 reads TGTGCCAGTAGTATAGGGCAAAGTACAGATACGCAGTATTTT. This sequence encodes CASSIGQSTDTQYF. Full variable domain (remainder filled in from reference TRBV19 and TRBJ2-3): DGGITQSPKYLFRKEGQNVTLSCEQNLNHDAMYWYRQDPGQGLRLIYYSQIVNDFQKGDIAEGYSVSREKKESFPLTVTSAQKNPTAFYLCASSIGQSTDTQYFGPGTRLTVL.

The chain uses TRBV2 and TRBJ1-2; TRBD1 agrees at 9 bases. The CDR3 has 12 residues. With 5 bases clipped from V and 7 bases from J, the junction kept 2 bases outside the gene matches. Germline loops: CDR1 SNHLY, CDR2 FYNNEI. The CDR3 region is CASSTGGSGYTF. CDR3 sequence (DNA): TGTGCCAGCAGTACAGGGGGCTCTGGCTACACCTTC. Filled out from reference TRBV2 and TRBJ1-2, the complete variable domain reads EPEVTQTPSHQVTQMGQEVILRCVPISNHLYFYWYRQILGQKVEFLVSFYNNEISEKSEIFDDQFSVERPDGSNFTLKIRSTKLEDSAMYFCASSTGGSGYTFGSGTRLTVV.

The J gene is TRBJ1-1, the V gene TRBV2; D perhaps matches TRBD1 (6 bases). This CDR3 is 12 amino acids long. Per germline, CDR1 SNHLY and CDR2 FYNNEI. V was clipped by 3 bases and J by 4 bases, with 6 bases between them. The CDR3, as DNA: TGTGCCAGCAGTGAGACAGGCACTGAAGCTTTCTTT. Its protein is CASSETGTEAFF. The entire variable domain, with the rest obtained from reference TRBV2 and TRBJ1-1, is as follows: EPEVTQTPSHQVTQMGQEVILRCVPISNHLYFYWYRQILGQKVEFLVSFYNNEISEKSEIFDDQFSVERPDGSNFTLKIRSTKLEDSAMYFCASSETGTEAFFGQGTRLTVV.

This rearrangement joins TRBV3-1 (or the pseudogene TRBV3-2) to TRBJ1-2; the D is unclear. V lost 3 bases, J lost 5 bases, and 10 bases lay in between. This CDR3 is built from 13 residues. Germline assignment: CDR1 LGHDT and CDR2 YNNKEL (reference sequence). In nucleotides, the CDR3 is TGTGCCAGCAGCCAGGGCAGTGATTATGGCTACACCTTC. Translating gives CASSQGSDYGYTF.

In this sample, this clone turned up once. This sequence joins TRBV10-3 and TRBJ1-1; a possible D gene is TRBD1 (6 bases). V lost 8 bases and J lost 4, with 14 bases in between. Looked up from germline, CDR1 is ENHRY and CDR2 is SYGVKD. This CDR3 is 13 amino acids long. This CDR3 reads CAIDPGDGTEAFF. The CDR3 coding sequence is TGTGCCATCGATCCAGGGGATGGCACTGAAGCTTTCTTT.

The rearrangement joins TRBV9 to TRBJ2-1, with 9 bases identical to TRBD2. Germline lookup yields CDR1 SGDLS and CDR2 YYNGEE. V gave up 2 bases and J gave up 2 bases; unmatched junction bases: 2. The CDR3 is 15 residues long. The CDR3 sequence: CASSVTSGTYNEQFF. CDR3 DNA sequence: TGTGCCAGCAGCGTGACTAGCGGTACCTACAATGAGCAGTTCTTC.

This clone has a handful of counts. The rearrangement uses TRBV3-1 (or the pseudogene TRBV3-2) and TRBJ2-2; TRBD1 agrees at 7 bases. The CDR3 has 15 amino acids. Germline values: CDR1 LGHDT, CDR2 YNNKEL (reference sequence). Trimming cost V 2 bases and J 9 bases; bases outside gene matches: 9. CDR3 bases: TGTGCCAGCAGCCAAACATCCCGGGACAGAAGGGAGCTGTTTTTT. Its protein is CASSQTSRDRRELFF.

This chain joins TRBV2 and TRBJ1-4; D is possibly TRBD1 (5 bases). CDR1 is SNHLY, CDR2 FYNNEI, per germline. V was shortened by 6 bases and J by 5 bases, with 7 bases between the two germline ends. The CDR3 totals 12 residues. The CDR3 region is CASRQENEKLFF. The CDR3 DNA sequence: TGTGCCAGCAGACAGGAAAATGAAAAACTGTTTTTT.

In regard to this clone: Other DNA sequences in the sample encode the same CDR3. The V call is TRBV14, the J call TRBJ2-7; TRBD2 aligns across 15 bases. There are 17 residues in the CDR3. The germline V gene has CDR1 SGHDN and CDR2 FVKESK. The trim removed 1 base at V and 6 bases at J, leaving 7 bases unmatched. CDR3 loop: CASSQGYGLAGGPEQYF. CDR3 nucleotide sequence: TGTGCCAGCAGCCAAGGTTATGGACTAGCGGGAGGGCCCGAGCAGTACTTC. Drawing the rest from reference TRBV14 and TRBJ2-7, the complete variable domain is EAGVTQFPSHSVIEKGQTVTLRCDPISGHDNLYWYRRVMGKEIKFLLHFVKESKQDESGMPNNRFLAERTGGTYSTLKVQPAELEDSGVYFCASSQGYGLAGGPEQYFGPGTRLTVT.

This chain joins TRBV7-6 and TRBJ2-2, with 8 bases aligning to TRBD2. The J segment lost 6 bases and the V segment lost 5 bases, leaving 8 bases of the junction unmatched. In germline, CDR1 is SGHVS, CDR2 FNYEAQ. This CDR3 spans 15 amino acids. The CDR3 sequence is CASSSGWRGAGELFF. The CDR3 coding sequence is TGTGCCAGCAGCAGCGGCTGGCGGGGGGCCGGGGAGCTGTTTTTT.

This clone was counted once. This chain joins TRBV11-2 and TRBJ2-3, with 12 bases identical to TRBD2. V lost 5 bases to trimming and J lost 8 bases; unmatched junction nucleotides: 8. The CDR3 length is 15 residues. Germline V CDR1 and CDR2: SGHAT, FQNNGV. CDR3 sequence (DNA): TGTGCCAGCAGCGTTACTAGCGGGGGGCACGGTACGCAGTATTTT. The encoded protein is CASSVTSGGHGTQYF.

The chain links TRBV5-8 to TRBJ1-5, with D tentatively TRBD1 (5 bases). Germline CDR1 and CDR2: SGHTS and YDEGEE. V was pared by 0 bases and J by 2 bases, with 9 bases between. CDR3 length equals 15 residues. CDR3 amino acids: CASSLVWGGNQPQHF. The CDR3 DNA reads as TGTGCCAGCAGCTTGGTTTGGGGGGGCAATCAGCCCCAGCATTTT.

The chain uses TRBV19 and TRBJ1-6, with D perhaps TRBD1 (5 bases). CDR3 length: 15 residues. Germline V gene sequence: CDR1 LNHDA, CDR2 SQIVND (reference sequence). Trimming pared 5 bases from V and 6 bases from J, leaving 14 bases between. CDR3 coding DNA: TGTGCCAGTAGTTTGACAGTCGCGGGTAATTCACCCCTCCACTTT. This sequence encodes CASSLTVAGNSPLHF.

V is TRBV2 and J is TRBJ1-1; tentative D call: TRBD1 (5 bases). This CDR3 contains 14 residues. Germline assignment: CDR1 SNHLY and CDR2 FYNNEI. The V gene lost 6 bases and the J gene lost 7 bases, with 18 bases spanning the gap. The CDR3 region has the DNA TGTGCCAGCAGGCTTTTCGACAGAATCAGTGAAGCTTTCTTT. Protein sequence: CASRLFDRISEAFF.

This chain uses TRBV6-5 with TRBJ1-2, with unresolved D. This CDR3 is 13 amino acids long. Per the germline V gene, CDR1 is MNHEY and CDR2 is SVGAGI. The V and J ends lost 6 bases and 7 bases respectively, with 15 bases between them. As DNA, the CDR3 is TGTGCCAGCAGGTTAGAGGGCGGTGGTGGCTACACCTTC. It is translated as CASRLEGGGGYTF.

The chain links TRBV7-2 to TRBJ1-4; possible D gene TRBD1, 6 bases. Trimming removed 0 bases from V and 5 bases from J, with 13 bases in between. Germline-derived CDR1 and CDR2 are SGHTA and FQGNSA. The CDR3 is made up of 16 amino acids. The CDR3 nucleotides are TGTGCCAGCAGCTTAGCGGGGGCAGGGCTAAATGAAAAACTGTTTTTT. Its protein is CASSLAGAGLNEKLFF.

The chain recombines TRBV7-9 with TRBJ1-6; TRBD1 aligns across 8 bases. V was pared by 1 base and J by 2 bases, with 7 bases of the junction left unmatched. The CDR3 spans 18 residues. Germline assignment: CDR1 SEHNR and CDR2 FQNEAQ (reference sequence). The CDR3 loop reads CASSLGGTGSTYNSPLHF. CDR3 nucleotide sequence: TGTGCCAGCAGCTTAGGTGGGACAGGAAGCACCTATAATTCACCCCTCCACTTT.

The chain combines TRBV15 with TRBJ2-1; 8 bases fit TRBD2. The V gene end was trimmed by 0 bases and the J gene end by 3 bases; junction bases not matched to a gene: 4. CDR1 LNHNV and CDR2 YYDKDF come from the germline V gene (reference sequence). The CDR3 spans 16 residues. The CDR3 nucleotides are TGTGCCACCAGCAGAGAGGGACTAGTTATCTACAATGAGCAGTTCTTC. The encoded protein is CATSREGLVIYNEQFF. Drawing the rest from reference TRBV15 and TRBJ2-1, the complete variable domain is DAMVIQNPRYQVTQFGKPVTLSCSQTLNHNVMYWYQQKSSQAPKLLFHYYDKDFNNEADTPDNFQSRRPNTSFCFLDIRSPGLGDTAMYLCATSREGLVIYNEQFFGPGTRLTVL.

This clone appeared a few times. The V gene is TRBV19, the J gene TRBJ2-1; maybe TRBD1 (5 bases). Germline V gene data show CDR1 as LNHDA and CDR2 as SQIVND (reference sequence). Trimming cost V 2 bases and J 7 bases, with 18 bases left between them. This CDR3 is built from 16 residues. CDR3 residues: CASSIRQGAARNEQFF. CDR3 DNA: TGTGCCAGTAGTATACGACAAGGGGCTGCGAGGAATGAGCAGTTCTTC.

V is TRBV10-1 and J is TRBJ2-2; D is ambiguous. CDR3 length: 15 amino acids. V was cut by 3 bases and J by 4 bases, with 12 bases left in between. CDR1 and CDR2 from the germline V gene are WNHNN and SYGVQD (reference sequence). The DNA for the CDR3 is TGCGCCAGCAGTGAAAGGAGAATCGGCACCGGGGAGCTGTTTTTT. This sequence encodes CASSERRIGTGELFF.